Listed below are T cell receptor beta chains from one sample, sequenced in a study of T-cell memory formation after mild COVID-19. TCRdb analysed the 5' RACE reads with MiXCR anew, one entry per CDR3 protein. This table has 150,000 to 200,000 distinct CDR3 sequences, more than 14% appearing once. Input material: PBMCs or a T cell subset sorted from them (not recorded which). Source of these receptors: an adult woman who had mild COVID-19 (a few samples of this study predate the infection). Cell type and time point are not known. Each CDR3 is given without its conserved first and last residue. Each record gives: V gene, J gene, clone size, CDR3 protein. Rows give clone size only sometimes, using once, few, many, or a class for an expanded clone.

>TRBV15|TRBJ2-1|.
ATSRDLAGEQF
>TRBV7-9|TRBJ2-7|few
ASTLGLAGKEQY
>TRBV10-3|TRBJ2-3|.
AISEETSGKAQY
>TRBV3-1|TRBJ1-1|.
ASSWAATEAF
>TRBV5-1|TRBJ1-2|few
ASSWGQGNGYT
>TRBV7-9|TRBJ2-7|few
ASSPGQPYEQY
>TRBV5-5|TRBJ1-1|many
ASSVRVTEAF
>TRBV5-6|TRBJ1-1|few
ASSRDRGTAF
>TRBV6-2/TRBV6-3|TRBJ2-3|few
ASSYSIPQTDTQY
>TRBV10-2|TRBJ2-7|.
ASSDYSGISDEQY
>TRBV2|TRBJ2-7|few
ASSASSRLDSYEQY
>TRBV3-1|TRBJ2-7|few
ASRRDLSVGYEQY
>TRBV12-3/TRBV12-4|TRBJ2-3|.
ASSPLDRGSDTQY
>TRBV3-1|TRBJ2-3|few
ASSPGGGGGTDTQY
>TRBV7-8|TRBJ2-5|.
ASVLAGGRETQY
>TRBV2|TRBJ2-3|.
ASSELTQGDTQY
>TRBV15|TRBJ2-1|few
ATSRGPVGGWQF
>TRBV21-1|TRBJ2-7|.
ASEVAGGRNEQY
>TRBV14|TRBJ2-7|many
ASSQPGQGIGEQY
>TRBV2|TRBJ2-1|.
AILREASGIQEF
>TRBV6-6|TRBJ2-5|.
ASSAGGGSQY
>TRBV7-9|TRBJ1-1|.
ASSLVLTGVSEAF
>TRBV9|TRBJ2-4|few
ASSAGTGGDKNIQY
>TRBV6-4|TRBJ1-1|.
ASSDYVGGEAF
>TRBV27|TRBJ2-2|few
ASSHRTGELF
>TRBV7-6|TRBJ2-7|.
ASSSYRDRDHYEQY
>TRBV4-3|TRBJ2-5|.
ASSQAPGLAGVETQY
>TRBV6-5|TRBJ1-2|.
ASSYSAGRGYGYT
>TRBV5-1|TRBJ2-3|.
ASSLQLTSGFTDTQY
>TRBV6-1|TRBJ1-1|.
ASRTNTEAF
>TRBV11-2|TRBJ2-7|few
ASSLIGQGKGQY
>TRBV3-1|TRBJ1-1|few
ASSQGYGAF
>TRBV5-1|TRBJ2-7|few
ASSLDDLDRRAYEQY
>TRBV5-8|TRBJ2-2|.
ASSWGQGAGELF
>TRBV25-1|TRBJ2-1|.
ASREGTASSYNEQF
>TRBV5-1|TRBJ2-1|.
ASSSGLARDYEQF
>TRBV24-1|TRBJ2-2|.
ATSDPGTGDRDGELF
>TRBV12-3/TRBV12-4|TRBJ2-1|many
ASSPNRDRYNEQF
>TRBV29-1|TRBJ2-7|many
SVERLLPGEQY
>TRBV11-2|TRBJ2-3|.
ASTRGEISTDTQY
>TRBV5-5|TRBJ2-1|.
ASSTLPGNNEQF